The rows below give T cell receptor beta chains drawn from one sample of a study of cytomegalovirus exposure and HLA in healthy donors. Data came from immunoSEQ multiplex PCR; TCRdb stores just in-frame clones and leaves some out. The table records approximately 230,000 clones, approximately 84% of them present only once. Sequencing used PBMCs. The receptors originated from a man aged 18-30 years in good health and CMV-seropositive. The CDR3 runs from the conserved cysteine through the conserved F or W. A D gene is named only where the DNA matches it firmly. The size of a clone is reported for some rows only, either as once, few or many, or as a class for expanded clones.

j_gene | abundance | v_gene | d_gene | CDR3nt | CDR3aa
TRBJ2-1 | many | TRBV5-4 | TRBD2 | TGTGCCAGCAGCTTGGCGGACTGGCGGGAGAGGAACAATGAGCAGTTCTTC | CASSLADWRERNNEQFF
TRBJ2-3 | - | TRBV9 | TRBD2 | TGTGCCAGCAGCGTAGGAATTTCGGGGGGAAGGACAGATACGCAGTATTTT | CASSVGISGGRTDTQYF
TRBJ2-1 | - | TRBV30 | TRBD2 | TGTGCCTGGGGAATGTCTAGCGGGGCCTACAATGAGCAGTTCTTC | CAWGMSSGAYNEQFF
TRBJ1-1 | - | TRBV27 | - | TGTGCCAGCAGTTTACGACGGGGAGAGAGCACTGAAGCTTTCTTT | CASSLRRGESTEAFF
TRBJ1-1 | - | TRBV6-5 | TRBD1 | TGTGCCAGCAGCCGATTCTCCGGGACAGGGAAGTTGGCTTTCTTT | CASSRFSGTGKLAFF
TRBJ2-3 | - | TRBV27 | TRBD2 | TGTGCCAGCAGTTTTCGTAGACTAGCGGGAGGGATAAATACGCAGTATTTT | CASSFRRLAGGINTQYF
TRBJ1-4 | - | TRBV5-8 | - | TGTGCCAGCAGCTTGAAATGGGGAGAAAAACTGTTTTTT | CASSLKWGEKLFF
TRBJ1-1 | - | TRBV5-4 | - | TGTGCCAGCAGCTTGATGGGCTCAACTGAAGCTTTCTTT | CASSLMGSTEAFF
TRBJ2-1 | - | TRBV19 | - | TGTGCCAGTAGTATAGAATGGGCAGACTACAATGAGCAGTTCTTC | CASSIEWADYNEQFF
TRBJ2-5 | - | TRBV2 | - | TGTGCCAGCAGGGCAGGAAACCTCCAAGAGACCCAGTACTTC | CASRAGNLQETQYF
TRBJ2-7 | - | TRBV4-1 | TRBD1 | TGCGCCAGCAGCCCGGGACAGGGCTGGGAGCAGTACTTC | CASSPGQGWEQYF
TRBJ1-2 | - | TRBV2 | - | TGTGCCAGCAGTGAGGCGCGCCCAGGCTACACCTTC | CASSEARPGYTF
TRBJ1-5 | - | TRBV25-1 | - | TGTGCCAGCAGTGAAGTAGCTAGCAATCAGCCCCAGCATTTT | CASSEVASNQPQHF
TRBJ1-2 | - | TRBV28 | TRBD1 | TGTGCCAGCAGTTTCCCCGGGAGAGGGGGCAAGGGCTACACCTTC | CASSFPGRGGKGYTF
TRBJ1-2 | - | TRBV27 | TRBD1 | TGTGCCAGCAGCCCTGAGGACAGGGCCCCGTCTAACTATGGCTACACCTTC | CASSPEDRAPSNYGYTF
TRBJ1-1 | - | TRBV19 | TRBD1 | TGTGCCAGTAGTATCCGAGACAGGGTGATTGATGAAGCTTTCTTT | CASSIRDRVIDEAFF
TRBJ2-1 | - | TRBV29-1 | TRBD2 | TGCAGCGTGACCGGGACTAGACGTAACAATGAGCAGTTCTTC | CSVTGTRRNNEQFF
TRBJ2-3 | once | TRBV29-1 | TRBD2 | TGCAGCGTTTCCGGGAGGGTAGCCGATACGCAGTATTTT | CSVSGRVADTQYF
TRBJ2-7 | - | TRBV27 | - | TGTGCCAGCAGTCCCCGAGCCTCCTACGAGCAGTACTTC | CASSPRASYEQYF
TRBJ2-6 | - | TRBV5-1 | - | TGCGCCAGCACAGGGGTGGGGTTATCTGGGGCCAACGTCCTGACTTTC | CASTGVGLSGANVLTF
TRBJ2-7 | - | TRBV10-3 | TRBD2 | TGTGCCATCAGGACTAGCGGTTCCTACGAGCAGTACTTC | CAIRTSGSYEQYF
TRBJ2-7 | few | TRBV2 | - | TGTGCCAGCAGTGCGGTGGGGGAGCAGTACTTC | CASSAVGEQYF
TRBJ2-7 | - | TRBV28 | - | TGTGCCAGCAGCTTGGGGGTAAACGAGCAGTACTTC | CASSLGVNEQYF
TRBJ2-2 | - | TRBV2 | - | TGTGCCAGCAGTCCACAGCGCGCTCACGGGGAGCTGTTTTTT | CASSPQRAHGELFF